The 28 T cell receptor beta chains below come from one sample, sequenced in a study of PD-1 blockade in classical Hodgkin lymphoma (TCRdb year 2020). The time point label corresponds to: cycle 2 day 1 (C2D1) of nivolumab. Relapse after autologous stem cell transplantation had occurred in all trial patients, and cohorts A, B and C were distinguished by prior brentuximab vedotin exposure. The method was the immunoSEQ multiplex PCR assay. TCRdb stores this immuneACCESS table with in-frame sequences only. Part of the clones is absent; in the studies checked, under half of the shortfall reflects unresolved V genes, and no reason is known for the rest. Recorded for this sample are about 26,000 clones; approximately 67% of them occurred a single time. The ten top clones hold roughly 10% of the sample. The starting material was peripheral blood mononuclear cells (PBMCs), obtained before the second cycle of nivolumab. The receptor source for this set is a human donor with classical Hodgkin lymphoma.

The J gene is TRBJ2-3, the V gene TRBV19; D unresolved. Between the trimmed V and J ends, which lost 5 bases and 3 bases, there was a span of 3 bases. Germline CDR1 is LNHDA and CDR2 is SQIVND (reference sequence). The CDR3 covers 11 residues. CDR3 amino acids: CASSVTDTQYF. For the CDR3, the DNA is TGTGCCAGTAGTGTGACAGATACGCAGTATTTT.

The chain employs TRBV19 and TRBJ2-1; 7 nucleotides line up with TRBD2. J gave up 4 bases and V 10 bases, and 16 bases lay outside the gene matches. Germline values: CDR1 LNHDA, CDR2 SQIVND (reference sequence). The CDR3 has 16 amino acids. CDR3 DNA: TGTGCCACTACCCGGCTGGCGGGGGTTGATTACAATGAGCAGTTCTTC. This sequence encodes CATTRLAGVDYNEQFF.

This rearrangement joins TRBV5-1 to TRBJ2-5; 7 bases match TRBD1. The CDR3 is 14 amino acids. Germline V gene sequence: CDR1 SGHRS, CDR2 YFSETQ. With 4 bases clipped from V and 5 bases from J, the junction kept 8 bases outside the gene matches. Here the CDR3 reads CASSPRQGPETQYF. The CDR3 DNA sequence: TGCGCCAGCAGCCCCCGACAGGGTCCGGAGACCCAGTACTTC.

This clone came up once. V is TRBV5-4 and J is TRBJ2-7; D unresolved. Germline V gives CDR1 SGHNT, CDR2 YYREEE (reference sequence). There are 13 residues in the CDR3. V lost 7 bases to trimming and J lost 3 bases, with 14 bases between them. DNA for the CDR3: TGTGCCAGCTCCATTGACGGAAACTACGAGCAGTACTTC. This encodes CASSIDGNYEQYF.

This clone was counted between two and nine times. This CDR3 is CASSLWEEDQPQHF. The DNA of the CDR3 is TGTGCCAGCAGTTTATGGGAGGAAGATCAGCCCCAGCATTTT. This chain connects TRBV28 to TRBJ1-5; no definite D call. This CDR3 is built from 14 residues. Trimming stripped 0 bases from V and 5 bases from J, with 8 bases between. Germline values: CDR1 MDHEN, CDR2 SYDVKM.

The chain couples TRBV29-1 to TRBJ1-2, with no clear D. Germline V gene lookup returns CDR1 SQVTM and CDR2 ANQGSEA. Trimming stripped 6 bases from V and 4 bases from J, with 18 bases between. The CDR3 runs 14 residues. CDR3 in amino acids: CSVGVGVEVYGYTF. CDR3 DNA: TGCAGCGTCGGGGTTGGGGTGGAAGTCTATGGCTACACCTTC.

The sample holds a few counts of this clone. The V gene is TRBV9, the J gene TRBJ2-7; D not resolved. V lost 3 bases and J lost 4, with 8 bases in between. The length of the CDR3 is 12 residues. CDR1 SGDLS and CDR2 YYNGEE come from the germline V gene. This chain's CDR3 is CASSDSQYEQYF. The CDR3 bases are TGTGCCAGCAGCGACAGTCAGTACGAGCAGTACTTC.

V is TRBV7-2 and J is TRBJ1-5; D gene uncertain. Looked up from germline, CDR1 is SGHTA and CDR2 is FQGNSA. The germline V and J ends were trimmed by 2 bases and 2 bases, with 7 bases remaining between them. The CDR3 has 14 residues. CDR3 sequence (DNA): TGTGCCAGCAGCTTAACGGACGGCAATCAGCCCCAGCATTTT. This translates into CASSLTDGNQPQHF. The full variable domain, its missing parts supplied by reference TRBV7-2 and TRBJ1-5, is GAGVSQSPSNKVTEKGKDVELRCDPISGHTALYWYRQSLGQGLEFLIYFQGNSAPDKSGLPSDRFSAERTGGSVSTLTIQRTQQEDSAVYLCASSLTDGNQPQHFGDGTRLSIL.

This chain uses TRBV4-3 with TRBJ2-6; a weak D match, TRBD1 (5 bases). CDR3 length equals 18 residues. Trimming shortened V by 4 bases and J by 4 bases, and 20 bases separated the two germline ends. Germline V gene lookup returns CDR1 LGHNA and CDR2 YSLEER. CDR3 region: CASSPQGILAGGANVLTF. CDR3 nucleotides: TGCGCCAGCAGCCCCCAGGGAATCCTCGCCGGAGGGGCCAACGTCCTGACTTTC.

The chain is built from TRBV28 and TRBJ1-1; D gene uncertain. There are 12 residues in the CDR3. Per germline, CDR1 MDHEN and CDR2 SYDVKM. V lost 5 bases to trimming and J lost 4 bases, with 8 bases between them. CDR3 DNA: TGTGCCAGCAGTCACGGCGCCACTGAAGCTTTCTTT. It yields the protein CASSHGATEAFF.

This clone is labeled as medium-sized. One junction end disagrees with the germline gene, perhaps due to a read error. For the CDR3, the DNA is TGTGCCAGTAGTCTCCGGGGCGCTACCCTTGAAGAGATCTTT. Translation gives CASSLRGATLEEIF. The chain joins TRBV19 to TRBJ1-1; TRBD1 is a possible D gene (5 bases). This CDR3 has 14 amino acids. CDR1 is LNHDA, CDR2 SQIVND, per germline (reference sequence).

The chain recombines TRBV7-2 with TRBJ2-6; 7 nucleotides align to TRBD1. The trim removed 4 bases at V and 4 bases at J, leaving 7 bases unmatched. Germline V gives CDR1 SGHTA, CDR2 FQGNSA. The CDR3 is made up of 16 amino acids. The CDR3 is CASSYRGRTGANVLTF. The CDR3 bases are TGTGCCAGCAGCTACAGGGGCCGGACCGGGGCCAACGTCCTGACTTTC.

The rearrangement uses TRBV9 and TRBJ1-6; D uncertain. Germline V CDR1 and CDR2: SGDLS, YYNGEE. V shed 4 bases and J shed 8 bases, with 16 bases lying between them. CDR3 length equals 15 residues. The CDR3 protein is CASSSLGRRDSPLHF. DNA for the CDR3: TGTGCCAGCAGCTCCCTCGGGCGCCGGGATTCACCCCTCCACTTT.

A single count supports this clone. The V call is TRBV19, the J call TRBJ2-7, with 9 nucleotides matching TRBD2. Germline trimming cut 6 bases from V and 6 bases from J; bases unmatched to any gene: 9. Germline V CDR1 and CDR2: LNHDA, SQIVND (reference sequence). The CDR3 totals 14 residues. In nucleotides, the CDR3 is TGTGCCAGTAGCAACAGGCTAGCGGGACCCGAGCAGTACTTC. Translated: CASSNRLAGPEQYF.

J is TRBJ1-2 and V is TRBV30, with D perhaps TRBD1 (6 bases). Trimming pared 7 bases from V and 3 bases from J, leaving 9 bases between. The CDR3 runs 11 residues. The germline gives CDR1 GTSNPN, CDR2 SVGIG (reference sequence). CDR3 amino acids: CASQGDYGYTF. CDR3 DNA: TGTGCCTCACAGGGAGACTATGGCTACACCTTC.

The genes are TRBV6-5 and TRBJ2-6, with 7 bases matching TRBD2. Germline V gene data show CDR1 as MNHEY and CDR2 as SVGAGI. The trim removed 4 bases at V and 2 bases at J, leaving 2 bases unmatched. The length of the CDR3 is 15 residues. CDR3 nucleotides: TGTGCCAGCAGTTCAACTAGCGCTGGGGCCAACGTCCTGACTTTC. Translation: CASSSTSAGANVLTF.

The chain recombines TRBV5-1 with TRBJ2-7; D assignment may be TRBD1 or TRBD2 (7 bases each). V lost 5 bases and J 3 bases, leaving 15 bases between the germline ends. This CDR3 has 14 amino acids. Germline CDR1 SGHRS, CDR2 YFSETQ. Here the CDR3 reads CASSNSGTDYEQYF. DNA for the CDR3: TGCGCCAGCAGTAACAGCGGGACAGACTACGAGCAGTACTTC. Supplemented by reference TRBV5-1 and TRBJ2-7, the full variable domain reads KAGVTQTPRYLIKTRGQQVTLSCSPISGHRSVSWYQQTPGQGLQFLFEYFSETQRNKGNFPGRFSGRQFSNSRSEMNVSTLELGDSALYLCASSNSGTDYEQYFGPGTRLTVT.

This chain joins TRBV18 and TRBJ1-1, with D hard to call. Germline V gives CDR1 KGHSH, CDR2 LQKENI. V lost 4 bases and J 4 bases, leaving 7 bases between the germline ends. There are 12 residues in the CDR3. Written as DNA, the CDR3 is TGTGCCAGCTCACTGGATTTCACTGAAGCTTTCTTT. Translating it yields CASSLDFTEAFF. Full variable domain (remainder filled in from reference TRBV18 and TRBJ1-1): NAGVMQNPRHLVRRRGQEARLRCSPMKGHSHVYWYRQLPEEGLKFMVYLQKENIIDESGMPKERFSAEFPKEGPSILRIQQVVRGDSAAYFCASSLDFTEAFFGQGTRLTVV.

This clone was found a few times. The rearrangement joins TRBV9 to TRBJ2-7; TRBD1 matches at 7 bases. This CDR3 region has 15 residues. Germline CDR1 reads SGDLS; CDR2 reads YYNGEE. V was pared by 0 bases and J by 2 bases, with 5 bases of the junction left unmatched. CDR3 loop: CASSVAGQGAYEQYF. The DNA of the CDR3 is TGTGCCAGCAGCGTAGCTGGGCAGGGGGCCTACGAGCAGTACTTC.

The CDR3 coding sequence is TGTGCCAGTAGTCGGACGGTGGGGAACACTGAAGCTTTCTTT. Residues: CASSRTVGNTEAFF. J is TRBJ1-1 and V is TRBV19; no reliable D call. CDR3 size: 14 residues. CDR1 and CDR2 from the germline V gene are LNHDA and SQIVND (reference sequence). Trimming left V 5 bases short and J 1 base short, with 11 bases between.

The chain couples TRBV28 to TRBJ1-1; possibly TRBD1 for D (6 bases). This CDR3 spans 15 amino acids. V gave up 6 bases and J gave up 5 bases, with 19 bases separating them. Germline CDR1 is MDHEN and CDR2 is SYDVKM. The CDR3 nucleotides are TGTGCCAGCAGAAGACCGCCGGGGGCGGAAACTGAAGCTTTCTTT. It codes for CASRRPPGAETEAFF.

V and J are TRBV6-4 and TRBJ1-2; D may be TRBD1 (5 bases). V shed 6 bases and J shed 4 bases, with 15 bases lying between them. The CDR3 loop spans 14 amino acids. The V gene's germline CDR1 is MRHNA and CDR2 SNTAGT. CDR3 DNA: TGTGCCAGCAGCGACAGTCTCGGGAGCTATGGCTACACCTTC. This translates into CASSDSLGSYGYTF.

The V gene is TRBV14, the J gene TRBJ2-1; TRBD2 matches at 9 bases. CDR3 size: 18 residues. The V gene end was trimmed by 0 bases and the J gene end by 5 bases; junction bases not matched to a gene: 11. From germline, CDR1 is SGHDN and CDR2 FVKESK. CDR3 protein: CASSQDSASGGIHNEQFF. The CDR3 DNA reads as TGTGCCAGCAGCCAAGATTCGGCAAGCGGGGGGATTCACAATGAGCAGTTCTTC.

Details on this clone: This sequence may be a read error, since a much larger clone differs from it by one base. Other DNA sequences from this sample encode an identical CDR3 as well. The chain uses TRBV7-9 and TRBJ2-5; no definite D call. The CDR3 is 11 amino acids. Germline-derived CDR1 and CDR2 are SEHNR and FQNEAQ (reference sequence). The ends were cut back, 5 bases at V and 5 bases at J, with 6 bases in the middle. Here the CDR3 DNA reads TGTGCCAGCAGCCCGCGGGAGACCCAGTACTTC. Translation gives CASSPRETQYF.

The chain uses TRBV5-1 and TRBJ2-7, with 10 positions matching TRBD1. The CDR3 contains 15 residues. Trimming took 1 base from V and 2 from J; bases not matched to a gene: 3. Germline CDR1 reads SGHRS; CDR2 reads YFSETQ. The CDR3 nucleotides read TGCGCCAGCAGCTTGTTCGGGACAGGGGCCTACGAGCAGTACTTC. It yields the protein CASSLFGTGAYEQYF.

By proportion, this clone is medium-sized. This sequence joins TRBV4-1 and TRBJ2-3; 9 nucleotides agree with TRBD2. Losses at the gene ends were 5 bases for V and 2 bases for J; bases not matched to a gene: 5. CDR1 is MGHRA, CDR2 YSYEKL, per germline. The CDR3 spans 15 residues. Here the CDR3 reads CASSYLAGNTDTQYF. Written as DNA, the CDR3 is TGCGCCAGCAGCTATCTAGCGGGGAACACAGATACGCAGTATTTT.

This clone was picked up one time. The chain joins TRBV5-1 to TRBJ2-1, with D perhaps assigned TRBD1 or TRBD2 (5 bases each). CDR3 length equals 14 residues. Per the germline V gene, CDR1 is SGHRS and CDR2 is YFSETQ. V gave up 4 bases and J gave up 0 bases, with 8 bases separating them. The CDR3, as DNA: TGCGCCAGCAGCGGGGGAAACTCCTACAATGAGCAGTTCTTC. This encodes CASSGGNSYNEQFF.

CDR3 amino acids: CASSIGGQGSTSQTLNIQYF. As DNA, the CDR3 is TGTGCCAGTAGTATAGGGGGACAGGGGTCAACTTCCCAGACCCTAAACATTCAGTACTTC. V usage is TRBV19 and J usage is TRBJ2-4; 10 bases map to TRBD1. The CDR3 consists of 20 residues. Germline V gene lookup returns CDR1 LNHDA and CDR2 SQIVND (reference sequence). Germline trimming cut 1 base from V and 6 bases from J; bases unmatched to any gene: 18.